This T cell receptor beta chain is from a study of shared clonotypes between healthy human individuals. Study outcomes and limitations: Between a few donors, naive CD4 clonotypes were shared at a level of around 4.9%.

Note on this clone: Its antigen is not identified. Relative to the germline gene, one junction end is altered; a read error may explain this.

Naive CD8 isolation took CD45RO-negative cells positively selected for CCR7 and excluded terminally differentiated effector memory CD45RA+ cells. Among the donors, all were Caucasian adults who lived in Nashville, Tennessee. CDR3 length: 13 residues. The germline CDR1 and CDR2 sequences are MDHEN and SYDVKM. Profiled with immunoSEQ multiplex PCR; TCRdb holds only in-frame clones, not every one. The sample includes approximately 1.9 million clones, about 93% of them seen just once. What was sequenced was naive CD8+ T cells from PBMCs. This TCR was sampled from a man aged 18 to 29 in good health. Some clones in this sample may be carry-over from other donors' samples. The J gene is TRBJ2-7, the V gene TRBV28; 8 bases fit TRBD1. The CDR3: CASSLGQGQLEAF. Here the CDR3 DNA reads TGTGCCAGCAGTCTCGGACAGGGCCAACTTGAGGCATTC. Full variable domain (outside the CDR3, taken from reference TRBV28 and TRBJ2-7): DVKVTQSSRYLVKRTGEKVFLECVQDMDHENMFWYRQDPGLGLRLIYFSYDVKMKEKGDIPEGYSVSREKKERFSLILESASTNQTSMYLCASSLGQGQLEAFGPGTRLTVT.